These 7 T cell receptor beta chains were all obtained from the same sample, sequenced in a study of blood T cell repertoires in COVID-19. Clones were read by immunoSEQ multiplex PCR, and TCRdb kept only the in-frame ones, dropping some. Of some 76,000 clones in the sample, approximately 87% were seen once. Sequencing was performed on peripheral blood. The source is a man older than 75 in a cohort sampled during active COVID-19.

The rearrangement uses TRBV19 and TRBJ2-3; 12 bases line up with TRBD2. J gave up 5 bases and V 4 bases, and 10 bases lay outside the gene matches. In germline, CDR1 is LNHDA, CDR2 SQIVND (reference sequence). The CDR3 sequence is 17 residues long. The CDR3 nucleotides are TGTGCCAGTAGTAGAACTAGCGGGGGGCCAGGGGGAGATACGCAGTATTTT. Its translation is CASSRTSGGPGGDTQYF. The complete variable domain, with remaining parts taken from reference TRBV19 and TRBJ2-3, reads DGGITQSPKYLFRKEGQNVTLSCEQNLNHDAMYWYRQDPGQGLRLIYYSQIVNDFQKGDIAEGYSVSREKKESFPLTVTSAQKNPTAFYLCASSRTSGGPGGDTQYFGPGTRLTVL.

The chain combines TRBV27 with TRBJ1-2, with 8 bases lining up with TRBD1. CDR1 MNHEY and CDR2 SMNVEV come from the germline V gene (reference sequence). Trimming took 3 bases from V and 6 from J; bases not matched to a gene: 9. The length of the CDR3 is 15 residues. The CDR3 sequence: CASSLARDRPHGYTF. In DNA form, the CDR3 reads TGTGCCAGCAGTTTGGCCCGGGACAGGCCCCATGGCTACACCTTC.

CDR3 protein: CASSQFHPYTQGDGTGELFF. The CDR3 DNA is TGCGCCAGCAGCCAATTTCACCCGTATACACAGGGTGACGGCACCGGGGAGCTGTTTTTT. The V call is TRBV4-3, the J call TRBJ2-2, with D possibly matching TRBD1 (6 bases). This CDR3 has 20 amino acids. Trimming took 2 bases from V and 4 from J, leaving 26 bases between them. CDR1 LGHNA and CDR2 YSLEER come from the germline V gene.

This clone was detected ten times or more. The chain carries TRBV19 and TRBJ1-2; perhaps TRBD1 as D (6 bases). The CDR3 runs 14 residues. Germline CDR1 LNHDA, CDR2 SQIVND (reference sequence). V was clipped by 4 bases and J by 4 bases, with 13 bases between them. The CDR3 bases are TGTGCCAGTAGTAGAGGGGCAGGGGCCTATGGCTACACCTTC. Its protein is CASSRGAGAYGYTF.

The chain links TRBV12-5 to TRBJ2-2; 12 nucleotides match TRBD2. This CDR3 contains 17 residues. V dropped 5 bases and J dropped 4; count of bases not matched to a gene: 8. Germline V CDR1 and CDR2: LGHNT, FRNRAP. This chain's CDR3 is CASGRLAGGPGTGELFF. CDR3 in DNA: TGTGCTAGTGGTAGGCTAGCGGGGGGGCCTGGCACCGGGGAGCTGTTTTTT.

The gene calls are TRBV9 and TRBJ2-7, with 8 nucleotides matching TRBD1. V dropped 0 bases and J dropped 1; count of bases not matched to a gene: 3. Germline assignment: CDR1 SGDLS and CDR2 YYNGEE. This CDR3 spans 15 amino acids. CDR3 in amino acids: CASSVAGGASYEQYF. In DNA, the CDR3 is TGTGCCAGCAGCGTAGCAGGGGGCGCGTCCTACGAGCAGTACTTC.

This CDR3 reads CSVEDLPNQYF. The DNA for the CDR3 is TGCAGCGTTGAAGATCTCCCTAACCAGTATTTT. The chain joins TRBV29-1 to TRBJ2-3; D unresolved. The V end was cut by 0 bases, the J end by 12 bases, with 10 bases between. From germline, CDR1 is SQVTM and CDR2 ANQGSEA. The CDR3 covers 11 residues.